These 7 T cell receptor beta chains were all obtained from the same sample, sequenced in a study of radiotherapy plus CTLA-4 blockade in lung cancer. Some clones are missing from TCRdb's copy, which holds only in-frame ones; the method was immunoSEQ multiplex PCR. The table includes over 70,000 clones, around 86% detected once. The sequencing used peripheral blood, collected from a patient treated with radiotherapy plus ipilimumab. The receptors were gathered from a human donor with non-small cell lung cancer who had a partial response to radiotherapy plus ipilimumab.

This chain uses TRBV6-1 with TRBJ2-3; 9 positions match TRBD1. Germline V lookup: CDR1 MNHNS, CDR2 SASEGT. The junction had 9 bases not matched to a gene; V was cut back by 2 bases and J by 6 bases. This CDR3 contains 16 residues. DNA of the CDR3: TGTGCCAGCAGTGAAACCGGGACAGGGATAGGGGATACGCAGTATTTT. As protein: CASSETGTGIGDTQYF.

This chain links TRBV28 with TRBJ1-2; D call uncertain. The CDR3 loop spans 14 amino acids. Per the germline V gene, CDR1 is MDHEN and CDR2 is SYDVKM. Trimming took 6 bases from V and 5 from J, leaving 16 bases between them. Here the CDR3 reads CASSTYPQFYGYTF. The CDR3 nucleotides read TGTGCCAGCAGCACGTACCCGCAGTTTTATGGCTACACCTTC.

The rearrangement joins TRBV28 to TRBJ1-5, with TRBD1 identical over 8 bases. V shed 2 bases, J shed 5 bases, and the junction held 5 bases outside the gene matches. The CDR3 extends over 15 amino acids. Per germline, CDR1 MDHEN and CDR2 SYDVKM. CDR3 amino acids: CASSLPDRGHQPQHF. Written as DNA, the CDR3 is TGTGCCAGCAGTTTACCAGACAGGGGTCATCAGCCCCAGCATTTT.

The V call is TRBV6-1, the J call TRBJ1-1; no reliable D call. There are 13 residues in the CDR3. The V end was cut by 4 bases, the J end by 3 bases, with 9 bases between. The germline gives CDR1 MNHNS, CDR2 SASEGT. CDR3 protein: CASSVLDDTEAFF. In DNA, the CDR3 is TGTGCCAGCAGTGTTCTAGATGACACTGAAGCTTTCTTT.

The gene calls are TRBV28 and TRBJ2-7, with 8 bases that match TRBD2. J gave up 4 bases and V 3 bases, and 5 bases lay outside the gene matches. CDR1 is MDHEN and CDR2 is SYDVKM in the germline V gene. The CDR3 runs to 14 residues. The DNA of the CDR3 is TGTGCCAGCAGTTTGGGATCTAGCGGGTACGAGCAGTACGTC. It encodes CASSLGSSGYEQYV.

The V gene is TRBV28, the J gene TRBJ2-7; weak D call: TRBD1 (6 bases). The CDR3 extends over 13 amino acids. Germline V gene data show CDR1 as MDHEN and CDR2 as SYDVKM. V was shortened by 5 bases and J by 4 bases, with 12 bases between the two germline ends. This CDR3 is CASSPTGLYEQYF. The CDR3 bases are TGTGCCAGCAGTCCCACAGGGTTATACGAGCAGTACTTC. Drawing the rest from reference TRBV28 and TRBJ2-7, the complete variable domain is DVKVTQSSRYLVKRTGEKVFLECVQDMDHENMFWYRQDPGLGLRLIYFSYDVKMKEKGDIPEGYSVSREKKERFSLILESASTNQTSMYLCASSPTGLYEQYFGPGTRLTVT.

The chain uses TRBV28 and TRBJ2-5, with TRBD1 as a possible D gene (6 bases). The CDR3 extends over 15 amino acids. Germline V gives CDR1 MDHEN, CDR2 SYDVKM. The V and J ends lost 3 bases and 4 bases respectively, with 15 bases between them. CDR3 nucleotides: TGTGCCAGCAGTTTTGGGGGCACGAAGGGAGAGACCCAGTACTTC. Translated, it gives CASSFGGTKGETQYF.